The 18 T cell receptor beta chains below come from one sample, sequenced in a study of CD8+ T cells in alopecia areata. Treatment denoted: oral pan-JAK inhibitor, 5-10 mg twice daily. The authors extracted RNA and reverse transcribed it into cDNA as the sequencing template. The data were produced by immunoSEQ multiplex PCR, yet TCRdb's version contains in-frame clones alone and is incomplete. The sample has around 190,000 clones, 64% seen once. Sample: CD4+ T cells sorted from blood, taken at week 4, from a patient treated with tofacitinib. Receptors originate from a human donor with alopecia areata.

The gene calls are TRBV5-1 and TRBJ1-1, with TRBD1 matching over 10 bases. The CDR3 spans 14 residues. Trimming took 3 bases from V and 4 from J; bases not matched to a gene: 3. Germline V lookup: CDR1 SGHRS, CDR2 YFSETQ. As DNA, the CDR3 is TGCGCCAGCAGCTCCGGACAGGGGGGCACTGAAGCTTTCTTT. It codes for CASSSGQGGTEAFF. Full variable domain (rest looked up from reference TRBV5-1 and TRBJ1-1): KAGVTQTPRYLIKTRGQQVTLSCSPISGHRSVSWYQQTPGQGLQFLFEYFSETQRNKGNFPGRFSGRQFSNSRSEMNVSTLELGDSALYLCASSSGQGGTEAFFGQGTRLTVV.

This clone was picked up a small number of times. The J gene is TRBJ2-6, the V gene TRBV30; either TRBD1 or TRBD2 may fit D (5 bases each). In germline, CDR1 is GTSNPN, CDR2 SVGIG (reference sequence). The CDR3 runs to 14 residues. V shed 3 bases and J shed 2 bases, with 8 bases lying between them. The CDR3 DNA reads TGTGCCTGGAGGAGGGGAGCTGGGGCCAACGTCCTGACTTTC. It codes for CAWRRGAGANVLTF. Looking up the rest from reference TRBV30 and TRBJ2-6 gives the full variable domain: SQTIHQWPATLVQPVGSPLSLECTVEGTSNPNLYWYRQAAGRGLQLLFYSVGIGQISSEVPQNLSASRPQDRQFILSSKKLLLSDSGFYLCAWRRGAGANVLTFGAGSRLTVL.

The J gene is TRBJ2-3, the V gene TRBV29-1; perhaps TRBD2 as D (6 bases). Germline V gene sequence: CDR1 SQVTM, CDR2 ANQGSEA. Trimming took off 2 bases at V and 2 bases at J, with 11 bases between the two ends. CDR3 length: 14 amino acids. CDR3: CSVETGVLTDTQYF. In DNA form, the CDR3 reads TGCAGCGTTGAAACGGGGGTCCTCACAGATACGCAGTATTTT.

The V gene is TRBV5-1, the J gene TRBJ2-5; D remains ambiguous. Trimming removed 0 bases at V and 3 bases at J, with 12 bases between. The CDR3 is 15 residues long. Germline CDR1 reads SGHRS; CDR2 reads YFSETQ. Here the CDR3 reads CASSLEWGPKETQYF. Here the CDR3 DNA reads TGCGCCAGCAGCTTGGAATGGGGTCCGAAAGAGACCCAGTACTTC.

The chain carries TRBV27 and TRBJ2-1; 13 bases line up with TRBD2. CDR3 length: 17 residues. The V segment lost 6 bases and the J segment 7 bases; nucleotides outside the gene matches: 12. CDR1 is MNHEY, CDR2 SMNVEV, per germline (reference sequence). The CDR3 sequence is CASRELAGGHRSNEQFF. CDR3 in DNA: TGTGCCAGCAGGGAACTAGCGGGGGGGCATAGATCGAATGAGCAGTTCTTC.

The genes are TRBV25-1 and TRBJ1-6; the match to TRBD1 covers 7 bases. The CDR3 totals 17 residues. Germline CDR1 MGHDK, CDR2 SYGVNS. V was pared by 1 base and J by 6 bases, with 9 bases of the junction left unmatched. The CDR3 nucleotides read TGTGCCAGCAGTGAATGGGAGGGGGCATCGGGTAATTCACCCCTCCACTTT. Translation: CASSEWEGASGNSPLHF.

On this clone itself: Other DNA sequences in this specimen translate into the identical CDR3. The V gene is TRBV7-6, the J gene TRBJ1-2; no reliable D call. Trimming left V 1 base short and J 2 bases short, with 8 bases between. Germline V CDR1 and CDR2: SGHVS, FNYEAQ. The CDR3 is 14 amino acids. The CDR3 loop is CASSLEAANYGYTF. The CDR3, as DNA: TGTGCCAGCAGCTTAGAGGCAGCCAACTATGGCTACACCTTC. Using reference TRBV7-6 and TRBJ1-2 for the parts outside the CDR3, the full variable domain is GAGVSQSPRYKVTKRGQDVALRCDPISGHVSLYWYRQALGQGPEFLTYFNYEAQQDKSGLPNDRFSAERPEGSISTLTIQRTEQRDSAMYRCASSLEAANYGYTFGSGTRLTVV.

This sequence joins TRBV2 and TRBJ1-5; D not resolved. The CDR3 length is 13 residues. The V and J ends lost 8 bases and 3 bases respectively, with 11 bases between them. Germline values: CDR1 SNHLY, CDR2 FYNNEI. The CDR3 coding sequence is TGTGCCAGCGGCGAAGAGATCAATCAGCCCCAGCATTTT. Its translation is CASGEEINQPQHF.

The rearrangement joins TRBV6-1 to TRBJ2-7, with TRBD1 identical over 7 bases. J lost 2 bases, V lost 6 bases, and 10 bases had no gene match. The CDR3 runs to 15 residues. Per germline, CDR1 MNHNS and CDR2 SASEGT. The DNA for the CDR3 is TGTGCCAGCAGCACCCTACCTGGGACAGCCTACGAGCAGTACTTC. It translates to CASSTLPGTAYEQYF.

The J gene is TRBJ2-5, the V gene TRBV7-9; unclear D gene. The CDR3 sequence is 12 residues long. Germline V gene sequence: CDR1 SEHNR, CDR2 FQNEAQ (reference sequence). Trimming stripped 5 bases from V and 1 base from J, with 5 bases between. For the CDR3, the DNA is TGTGCCAGCAGCCAGTCCCAAGAGACCCAGTACTTC. Translating it yields CASSQSQETQYF.

The V gene is TRBV7-9, the J gene TRBJ1-1; D not certain. The CDR3 contains 12 residues. Germline V gene sequence: CDR1 SEHNR, CDR2 FQNEAQ (reference sequence). The V gene lost 6 bases and the J gene lost 10 bases, with 15 bases spanning the gap. The DNA of the CDR3 is TGTGCCAGCAGTCCCGATGAGCTGAGAGCTTTCTTT. It encodes CASSPDELRAFF.

The gene calls are TRBV29-1 and TRBJ2-2; 7 nucleotides match TRBD1. J gave up 1 base and V 5 bases, and 4 bases lay outside the gene matches. The CDR3 is made up of 14 amino acids. Germline V gene data show CDR1 as SQVTM and CDR2 as ANQGSEA. The CDR3 nucleotides are TGCAGCGTTCGGGGACAGTGGAACACCGGGGAGCTGTTTTTT. Residues: CSVRGQWNTGELFF.

This clone was found once. The chain employs TRBV15 and TRBJ2-5, with D possibly being TRBD2 (6 bases). The V and J ends lost 5 bases and 3 bases respectively, with 10 bases between them. Germline V CDR1 and CDR2: LNHNV, YYDKDF (reference sequence). This CDR3 spans 13 amino acids. In DNA, the CDR3 is TGTGCCACCAGCTTTTCGGGGGAAGAGACCCAGTACTTC. Its translation: CATSFSGEETQYF.

To note about this clone: The sample contains more than one DNA sequence encoding this CDR3. This chain uses TRBV9 with TRBJ2-3; D is uncertain. The CDR3 contains 13 residues. CDR1 SGDLS and CDR2 YYNGEE come from the germline V gene. V was cut by 2 bases and J by 2 bases, with 6 bases left in between. CDR3: CASSVSPTDTQYF. The CDR3 DNA follows: TGTGCCAGCAGCGTCAGCCCCACAGATACGCAGTATTTT.

The chain links TRBV19 to TRBJ1-5; perhaps TRBD1 as D (5 bases). There are 12 residues in the CDR3. V lost 6 bases to trimming and J lost 13 bases, with 16 bases between them. Germline-derived CDR1 and CDR2 are LNHDA and SQIVND (reference sequence). CDR3 DNA: TGTGCCAGTAGCCACCCCGGGGACTTTCAGCATTTT. Encoded protein: CASSHPGDFQHF.

This clone has just a few counts. The chain couples TRBV30 to TRBJ2-1; the D gene is possibly TRBD1 (5 bases). V was pared by 4 bases and J by 1 base, with 8 bases between. The germline CDR1 and CDR2 sequences are GTSNPN and SVGIG (reference sequence). The CDR3 is made up of 13 amino acids. Here the CDR3 DNA reads TGTGCCTGGAACCAGGGATCCTACAATGAGCAGTTCTTC. As protein: CAWNQGSYNEQFF.

The genes are TRBV10-3 and TRBJ2-3; 10 bases agree with TRBD2. V dropped 4 bases and J dropped 6; count of bases not matched to a gene: 4. Germline V gene sequence: CDR1 ENHRY, CDR2 SYGVKD. The CDR3 is made up of 14 amino acids. The CDR3 sequence is CAISVLAGDDTQYF. The CDR3 DNA sequence: TGTGCCATCAGTGTCCTAGCGGGGGATGATACGCAGTATTTT.

The gene calls are TRBV5-6 and TRBJ2-3, with D perhaps matching TRBD2 (6 bases). The length of the CDR3 is 13 residues. From germline, CDR1 is SGHDT and CDR2 YYEEEE. V was cut by 0 bases and J by 5 bases, with 7 bases left in between. The chain's CDR3 is CASSLGDLDTQYF. The CDR3 DNA is TGTGCCAGCAGCTTGGGGGACTTAGATACGCAGTATTTT. The full variable domain, completed using reference TRBV5-6 and TRBJ2-3, is DAGVTQSPTHLIKTRGQQVTLRCSPKSGHDTVSWYQQALGQGPQFIFQYYEEEERQRGNFPDRFSGHQFPNYSSELNVNALLLGDSALYLCASSLGDLDTQYFGPGTRLTVL.